A selection of T cell receptor beta chains follows, all from one sample in a study of T cells after yellow fever vaccination. One entry per CDR3 protein, called by TCRdb with MiXCR from the 5' RACE reads. Seen here are under 400,000 distinct CDR3 sequences, 9.5% to 13% observed once, and the top ten hold roughly 18%. This specimen was PBMCs, taken on the day of the first yellow fever vaccination. Source of these receptors: a man aged 18 to 29 who received the YFV17D yellow fever vaccine. Both conserved end residues are part of each CDR3. D genes are given only for firm matches. Expanded clones are given a class, and other clones once, few, many or no size at all.

D gene	clone size	V gene	J gene	CDR3 DNA	CDR3 protein
NA	few	TRBV4-1	TRBJ2-1	TGCGCCAGCAGCCAATCCAATGAGCAGTTCTTC	CASSQSNEQFF
TRBD1	NA	TRBV4-1	TRBJ1-1	TGCGCCAGCAGCCCGGGGACAGGGAGAAGAGACACTGAAGCTTTCTTT	CASSPGTGRRDTEAFF
NA	few	TRBV5-1	TRBJ1-6	TGCGCCAGCAGCGGAGTACCGGGACTAAGGAATTCACCCCTCCACTTT	CASSGVPGLRNSPLHF
NA	few	TRBV7-2	TRBJ1-1	TGTGCCAGCAGCTTATGGGTCATGAACACTGAAGCTTTCTTT	CASSLWVMNTEAFF
NA	few	TRBV28	TRBJ1-5	TGTGCCAGCAGTTTAGGTTCCTCAGGAGGACAGCCCCAGCATTTT	CASSLGSSGGQPQHF
NA	NA	TRBV3-1	TRBJ1-6	TGTGCCAGCAGCCAAGTAGGCGTGGGGTCACCCCTCCACTTT	CASSQVGVGSPLHF
NA	few	TRBV20-1	TRBJ2-5	TGCAGTGCTATTAACAGGGAATTGAGCCAAGAGACCCAGTACTTC	CSAINRELSQETQYF
NA	NA	TRBV21-1	TRBJ2-4	TGTGCCAGCAGCAAACGCGGGGTCCAAAACATTCAGTACTTC	CASSKRGVQNIQYF
NA	NA	TRBV5-1	TRBJ1-6	TGCGCCAGCAGCTTGGCCGGCGTTAATTCACCCCTCCACTTT	CASSLAGVNSPLHF
NA	NA	TRBV10-1	TRBJ1-6	TGCGCCAGCAGTAGACCGAATCCGGGACACTTCCCATCACCCCTCCACTTT	CASSRPNPGHFPSPLHF
NA	many	TRBV4-3	TRBJ2-6	TGCGCCAGCAGCCAAGGGTCCAGCCCCTCTGGGGCCAACGTCCTGACTTTC	CASSQGSSPSGANVLTF
NA	few	TRBV20-1	TRBJ2-1	TGCAGTGCTAGAGTGGACCGTGCTATTTACAATGAGCAGTTCTTC	CSARVDRAIYNEQFF
NA	NA	TRBV20-1	TRBJ1-6	TGCAGTGCTCCGCACAGGGTCTCCGGACCCCTCCACTTT	CSAPHRVSGPLHF
NA	many	TRBV4-3	TRBJ2-7	TGCGCCAGCAGCCTCACGACAGGAAGATACGAGCAGTACTTC	CASSLTTGRYEQYF
NA	few	TRBV6-6	TRBJ2-2	TGTGCCAGCAGGAACGGCGACACCGGGGAGCTGTTTTTT	CASRNGDTGELFF
NA	NA	TRBV12-3/TRBV12-4	TRBJ2-1	TGTGCCAGCAGCCCCCACGCTCAGGGTGAGCAGTTCTTC	CASSPHAQGEQFF
TRBD1	NA	TRBV7-9	TRBJ1-4	TGTGCCAGCAGCCACCGGGACAGGGGGCAGCTGTTTTTT	CASSHRDRGQLFF
NA	NA	TRBV5-4	TRBJ2-5	TGTGCCAGCAGCTCCCGGACAATGCCGGAGACCCAGTACTTC	CASSSRTMPETQYF
TRBD1	many	TRBV5-6	TRBJ1-2	TGTGCCAGCAGCTTGGGGGACAGGTCGCGCGGCTACACCTTC	CASSLGDRSRGYTF
NA	few	TRBV7-2	TRBJ2-7	TGTGCCAGCAGCTTAGGCTTACTACGCACCTACGAGCAGTACTTC	CASSLGLLRTYEQYF
TRBD2	few	TRBV6-1	TRBJ2-1	TGTGCCAGCAGAGCGACTAGCGGGCACTTTGCTGAGCAGTTCTTC	CASRATSGHFAEQFF
NA	NA	TRBV6-5	TRBJ1-2	TGTGCCAGCAGTTATAGGGGTCCAGACTCTGGCTACACCTTC	CASSYRGPDSGYTF